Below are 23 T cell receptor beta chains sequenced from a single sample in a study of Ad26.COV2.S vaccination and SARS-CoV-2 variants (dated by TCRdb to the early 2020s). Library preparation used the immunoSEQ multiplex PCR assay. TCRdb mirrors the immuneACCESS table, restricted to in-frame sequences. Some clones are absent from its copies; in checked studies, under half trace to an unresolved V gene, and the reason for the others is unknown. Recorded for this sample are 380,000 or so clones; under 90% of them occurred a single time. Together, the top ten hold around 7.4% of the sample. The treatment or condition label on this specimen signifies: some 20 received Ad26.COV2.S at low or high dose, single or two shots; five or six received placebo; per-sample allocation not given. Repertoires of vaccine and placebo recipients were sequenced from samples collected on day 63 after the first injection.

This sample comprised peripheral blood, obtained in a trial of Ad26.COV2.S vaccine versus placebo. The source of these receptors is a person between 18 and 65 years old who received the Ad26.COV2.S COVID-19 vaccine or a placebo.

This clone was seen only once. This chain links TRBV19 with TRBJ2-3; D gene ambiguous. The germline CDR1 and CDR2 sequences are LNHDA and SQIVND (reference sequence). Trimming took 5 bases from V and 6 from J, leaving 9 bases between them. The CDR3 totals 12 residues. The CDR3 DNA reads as TGTGCCAGTAGTGATGGCCCCGATACGCAGTATTTT. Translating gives CASSDGPDTQYF.

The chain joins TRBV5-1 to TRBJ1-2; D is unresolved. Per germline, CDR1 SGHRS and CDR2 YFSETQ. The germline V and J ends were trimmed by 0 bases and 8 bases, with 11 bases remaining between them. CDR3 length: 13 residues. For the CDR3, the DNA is TGCGCCAGCAGCTTGGAACCAACTGGGGGCTACACCTTC. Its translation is CASSLEPTGGYTF.

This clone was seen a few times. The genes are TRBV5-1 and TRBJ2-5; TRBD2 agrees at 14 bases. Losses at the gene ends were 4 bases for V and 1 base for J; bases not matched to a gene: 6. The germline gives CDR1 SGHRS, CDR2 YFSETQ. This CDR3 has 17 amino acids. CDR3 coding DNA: TGCGCCAGCAGCCTTTCAGGACTAGCGGGGGGCCAAGAGACCCAGTACTTC. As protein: CASSLSGLAGGQETQYF. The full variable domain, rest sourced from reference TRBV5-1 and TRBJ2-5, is KAGVTQTPRYLIKTRGQQVTLSCSPISGHRSVSWYQQTPGQGLQFLFEYFSETQRNKGNFPGRFSGRQFSNSRSEMNVSTLELGDSALYLCASSLSGLAGGQETQYFGPGTRLLVL.

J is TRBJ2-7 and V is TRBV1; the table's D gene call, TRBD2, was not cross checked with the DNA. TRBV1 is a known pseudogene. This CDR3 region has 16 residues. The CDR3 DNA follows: TGCACCAGCAGCCAAGGACTGCGGCAGTTCTCCTACGAGCAGTACTTC. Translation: CTSSQGLRQFSYEQYF.

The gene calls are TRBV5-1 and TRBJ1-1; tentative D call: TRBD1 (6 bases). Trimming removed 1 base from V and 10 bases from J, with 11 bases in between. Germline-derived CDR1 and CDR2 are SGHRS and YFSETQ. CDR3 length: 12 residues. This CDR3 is CASSLTTGGAFF. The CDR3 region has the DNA TGCGCCAGCAGCTTGACGACAGGAGGAGCTTTCTTT.

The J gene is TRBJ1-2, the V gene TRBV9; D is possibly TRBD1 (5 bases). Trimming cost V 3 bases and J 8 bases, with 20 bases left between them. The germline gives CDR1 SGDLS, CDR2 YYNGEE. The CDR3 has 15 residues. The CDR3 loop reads CASSAFGGTGGGYTF. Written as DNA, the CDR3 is TGTGCCAGCAGCGCCTTCGGAGGGACCGGTGGGGGCTACACCTTC.

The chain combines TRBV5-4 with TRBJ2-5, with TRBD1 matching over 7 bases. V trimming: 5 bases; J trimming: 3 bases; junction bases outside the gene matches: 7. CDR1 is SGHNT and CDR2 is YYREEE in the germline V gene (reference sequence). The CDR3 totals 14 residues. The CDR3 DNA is TGTGCCAGCAGGAAGAAAACAGGGGAAGAGACCCAGTACTTC. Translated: CASRKKTGEETQYF.

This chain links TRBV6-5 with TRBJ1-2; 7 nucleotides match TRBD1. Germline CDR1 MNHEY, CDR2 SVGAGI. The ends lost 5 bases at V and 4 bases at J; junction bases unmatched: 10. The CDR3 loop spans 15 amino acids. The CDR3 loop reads CASSLQGTGVYGYTF. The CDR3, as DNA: TGTGCCAGCAGTCTACAGGGGACCGGAGTCTATGGCTACACCTTC.

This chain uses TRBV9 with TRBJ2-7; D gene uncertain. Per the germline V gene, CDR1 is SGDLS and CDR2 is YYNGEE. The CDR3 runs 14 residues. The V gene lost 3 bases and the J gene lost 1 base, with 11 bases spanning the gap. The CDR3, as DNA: TGTGCCAGCAGCGCTGGAATGGCATCCTACGAGCAGTACTTC. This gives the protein CASSAGMASYEQYF.

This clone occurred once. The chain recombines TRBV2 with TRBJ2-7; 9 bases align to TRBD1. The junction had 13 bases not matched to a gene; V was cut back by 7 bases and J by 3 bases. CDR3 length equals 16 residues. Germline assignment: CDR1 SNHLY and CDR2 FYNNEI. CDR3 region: CASKGVRGQGIYEQYF. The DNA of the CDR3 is TGTGCCAGCAAGGGGGTTCGGGGACAGGGAATCTACGAGCAGTACTTC. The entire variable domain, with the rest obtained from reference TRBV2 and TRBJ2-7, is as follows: EPEVTQTPSHQVTQMGQEVILRCVPISNHLYFYWYRQILGQKVEFLVSFYNNEISEKSEIFDDQFSVERPDGSNFTLKIRSTKLEDSAMYFCASKGVRGQGIYEQYFGPGTRLTVT.

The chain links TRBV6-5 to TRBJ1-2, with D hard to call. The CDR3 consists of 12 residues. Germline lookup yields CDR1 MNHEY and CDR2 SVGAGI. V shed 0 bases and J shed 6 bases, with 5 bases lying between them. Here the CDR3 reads CASSYSGNGYTF. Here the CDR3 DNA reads TGTGCCAGCAGTTACTCTGGGAATGGCTACACCTTC.

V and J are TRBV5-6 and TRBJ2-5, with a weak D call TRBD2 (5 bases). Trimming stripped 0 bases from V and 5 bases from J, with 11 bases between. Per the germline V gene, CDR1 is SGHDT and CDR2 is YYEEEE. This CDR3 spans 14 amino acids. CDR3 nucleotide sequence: TGTGCCAGCAGCTTGGTCGGGGTTAGGGAGACCCAGTACTTC. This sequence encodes CASSLVGVRETQYF.

The CDR3 is CASSSQGAGGTEAFF. As DNA, the CDR3 is TGTGCCAGCAGCTCACAGGGGGCGGGAGGCACTGAAGCTTTCTTT. This chain joins TRBV7-2 and TRBJ1-1; the match to TRBD1 covers 9 bases. The CDR3 covers 15 residues. Germline CDR1 and CDR2: SGHTA and FQGNSA. Unmatched junction bases numbered 7, after V lost 4 bases and J lost 4 bases.

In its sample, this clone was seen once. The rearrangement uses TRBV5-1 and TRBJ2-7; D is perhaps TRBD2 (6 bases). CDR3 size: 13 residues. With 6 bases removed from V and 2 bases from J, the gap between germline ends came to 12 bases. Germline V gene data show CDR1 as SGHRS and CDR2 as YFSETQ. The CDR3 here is CASKWDSTYEQYF. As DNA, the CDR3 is TGCGCCAGCAAGTGGGACTCTACCTACGAGCAGTACTTC.

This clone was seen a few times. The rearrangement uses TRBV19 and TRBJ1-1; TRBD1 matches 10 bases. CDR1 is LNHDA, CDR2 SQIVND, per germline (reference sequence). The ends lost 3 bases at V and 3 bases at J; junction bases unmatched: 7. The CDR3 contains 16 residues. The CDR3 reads CASSIRTGGRDTEAFF. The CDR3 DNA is TGTGCCAGTAGTATTCGGACAGGGGGAAGAGACACTGAAGCTTTCTTT. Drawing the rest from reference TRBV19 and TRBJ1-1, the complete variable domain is DGGITQSPKYLFRKEGQNVTLSCEQNLNHDAMYWYRQDPGQGLRLIYYSQIVNDFQKGDIAEGYSVSREKKESFPLTVTSAQKNPTAFYLCASSIRTGGRDTEAFFGQGTRLTVV.

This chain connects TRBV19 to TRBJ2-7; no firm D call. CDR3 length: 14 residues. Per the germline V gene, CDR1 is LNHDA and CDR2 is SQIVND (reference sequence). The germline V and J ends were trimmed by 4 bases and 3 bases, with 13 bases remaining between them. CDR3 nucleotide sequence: TGTGCCAGTAGTAGGCAGCCTCCCCGCTACGAGCAGTACTTC. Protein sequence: CASSRQPPRYEQYF.

DNA for the CDR3: TGTGCCAGCACCAAATGGGGGACTAGCGGGGTTCAGTTCTTC. It yields the protein CASTKWGTSGVQFF. V usage is TRBV13 and J usage is TRBJ2-1, with 13 bases that match TRBD2. Per germline, CDR1 PRHDT and CDR2 FYEKMQ (reference sequence). The CDR3 consists of 14 residues. Germline trimming cut 7 bases from V and 13 bases from J; bases unmatched to any gene: 10.

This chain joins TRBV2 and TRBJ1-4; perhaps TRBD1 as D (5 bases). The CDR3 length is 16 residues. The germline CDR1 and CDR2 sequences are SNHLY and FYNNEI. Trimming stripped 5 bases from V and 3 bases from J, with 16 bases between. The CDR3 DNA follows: TGTGCCAGCAGTTTAACCGGGACGGGGTCTAATGAAAAACTGTTTTTT. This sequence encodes CASSLTGTGSNEKLFF.

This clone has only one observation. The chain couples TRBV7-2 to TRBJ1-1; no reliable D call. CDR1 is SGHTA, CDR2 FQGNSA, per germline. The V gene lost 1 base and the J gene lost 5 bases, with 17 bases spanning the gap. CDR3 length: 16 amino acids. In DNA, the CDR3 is TGTGCCAGCAGCTTAGGCGGTAATCGCCGCGCGACTGAAGCTTTCTTT. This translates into CASSLGGNRRATEAFF.

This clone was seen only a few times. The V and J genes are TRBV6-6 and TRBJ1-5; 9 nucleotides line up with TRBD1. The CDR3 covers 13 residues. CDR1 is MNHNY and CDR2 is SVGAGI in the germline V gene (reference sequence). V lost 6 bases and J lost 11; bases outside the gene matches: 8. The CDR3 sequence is CASSKQGAQAQHF. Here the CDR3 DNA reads TGTGCCAGCAGCAAACAGGGGGCCCAGGCCCAGCATTTT.

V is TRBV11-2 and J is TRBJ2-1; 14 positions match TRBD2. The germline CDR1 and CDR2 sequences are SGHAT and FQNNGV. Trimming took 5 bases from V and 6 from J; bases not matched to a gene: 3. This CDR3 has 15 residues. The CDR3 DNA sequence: TGTGCCAGCAGCCCCGGACTAGCGGGAGGCAATGAGCAGTTCTTC. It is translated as CASSPGLAGGNEQFF.

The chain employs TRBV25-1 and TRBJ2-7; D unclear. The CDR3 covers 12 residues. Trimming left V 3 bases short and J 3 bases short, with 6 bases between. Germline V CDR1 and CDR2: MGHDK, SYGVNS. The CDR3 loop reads CASSEGDYEQYF. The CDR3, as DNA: TGTGCCAGCAGTGAGGGTGACTACGAGCAGTACTTC.

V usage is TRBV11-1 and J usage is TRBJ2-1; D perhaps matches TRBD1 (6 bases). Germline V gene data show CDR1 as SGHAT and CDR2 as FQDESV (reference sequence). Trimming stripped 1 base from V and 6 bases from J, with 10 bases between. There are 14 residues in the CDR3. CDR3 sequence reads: CASSLDRAGNEQFF. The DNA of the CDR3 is TGTGCCAGCAGCTTAGACAGGGCGGGCAATGAGCAGTTCTTC.